The following is a T cell receptor beta chain sequence with its context. No cognate antigen has been identified for it. Qualities for individual bases were not recorded, and no much larger clone is one base off. These data originate in a study of OX40 agonist ivuxolimab in advanced cancers. In terms of the full investigation: The costimulatory receptor OX40 (CD134) was targeted by ivuxolimab, a fully human IgG2 agonistic monoclonal antibody. The point of sequencing TCRbeta in the periphery was to test whether ivuxolimab changed TCR sequence diversity and drove clonal T-cell expansion. Partial responses occurred in three dose-escalation patients, of whom one had hepatocellular carcinoma and two had cutaneous melanoma. The paper covers the monotherapy dose-escalation part of the phase I ivuxolimab trial, which included N ≈ 54 patients. The dose-escalation cohort was about 87% male with a mean age of approximately 60 years, ranging from about 23 to 85. Intravenous ivuxolimab was administered to patients every 2 weeks at six dose levels: 0.01, 0.1, 0.3, 1.5, 3 and 10 mg/kg. Prior anti-PD-1, anti-PD-L1 or anti-CTLA-4 therapy was permitted, and checkpoint inhibitors had been received by 40% to 50% of dose-escalation patients. Of the 50 to 55 patients in dose escalation, some 19 had hepatocellular carcinoma, roughly 15 had melanoma, 9 had renal cell carcinoma and 9 had head and neck cancer. Broader findings and caveats from the paper: After ivuxolimab, more expanded clones were found on average in CD8+ T cells than in CD4+ T cells. At doses of 0.1 to 3.0 mg/kg, clonal expansion of both CD4+ and CD8+ T cells in blood was seen between baseline and week 6. Antigen specificity was not determined for the clonally expanded peripheral T cells. Partial responders in the 0.1-3.0 mg/kg groups had among the lowest normalized peripheral clonal expansion, especially among CD8+ T cells. Low levels of normalized T-cell clonal expansion were also seen in some nonresponding patients.

CDR3 length: 16 amino acids, cysteine to phenylalanine. Only CDR3 DNA remains: 48 bases, in frame from the first base. The germline V gene encodes CDR1 MDHEN and CDR2 SYDVKM. Relative to germline, V is 7 bases shorter and J is 3 bases shorter, with 16 bases between their ends. To sequence the TCRbeta CDR3 region, genomic DNA was isolated from the sorted cells. The immunoSEQ Assay was used to sequence the TCRbeta CDR3 regions. TCRdb stores this immuneACCESS table with in-frame sequences only. Part of the clones is absent; in the studies checked, under half of the shortfall reflects unresolved V genes, and no reason is known for the rest. In this sample the table shows some 95,000 clones, less than 90% of which occur a single time. Jointly, the top ten make up about 0.82% of the sample. Patients with autoimmune disease history or receiving systemic immunosuppression were excluded from the trial. Peripheral blood for TCR sequencing was collected from all dose cohorts at baseline, on cycle 4 day 1, and on cycle 7 day 1. The samples were taken from a phase I, first-in-human, multicenter, open-label dose-escalation trial of ivuxolimab. The trial enrolled adults with locally advanced or metastatic head and neck squamous cell, hepatocellular, melanoma or renal cell carcinoma. Before TCR sequencing, CD4+ and CD8+ T cells were separately sorted from peripheral blood.

The sample was CD4+ or CD8+ T cells sorted from blood, taken in a trial of the OX40 agonist ivuxolimab. The TCR was taken from an adult with an advanced solid tumor such as melanoma, head and neck, liver or kidney cancer. The chain uses TRBV28 and TRBJ1-6; D gene: possibly TRBD1, on 6 matching bases. The CDR3 corresponds to CASTTGGPIYNSPLHF. The nucleotide sequence reads TGTGCCAGCACTACCGGGGGCCCAATCTATAATTCACCCCTCCACTTT.